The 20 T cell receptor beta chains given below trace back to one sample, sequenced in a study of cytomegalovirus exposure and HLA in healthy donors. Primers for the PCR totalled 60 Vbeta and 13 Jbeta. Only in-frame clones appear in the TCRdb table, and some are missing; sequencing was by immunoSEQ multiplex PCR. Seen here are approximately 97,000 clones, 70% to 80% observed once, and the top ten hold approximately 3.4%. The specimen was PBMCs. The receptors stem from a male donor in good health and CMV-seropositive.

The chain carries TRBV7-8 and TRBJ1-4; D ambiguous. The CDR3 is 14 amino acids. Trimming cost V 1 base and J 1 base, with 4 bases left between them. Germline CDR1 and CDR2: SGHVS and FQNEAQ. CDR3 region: CASSLGRTNEKLFF. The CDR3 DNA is TGTGCCAGCAGCTTAGGGAGAACTAATGAAAAACTGTTTTTT.

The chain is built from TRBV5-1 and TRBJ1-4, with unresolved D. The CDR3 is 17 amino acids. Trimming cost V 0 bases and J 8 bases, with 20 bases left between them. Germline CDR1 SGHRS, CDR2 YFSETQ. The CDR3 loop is CASSLAIGQAGIEKLFF. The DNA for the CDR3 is TGCGCCAGCAGCTTGGCGATCGGCCAGGCGGGAATCGAAAAACTGTTTTTT. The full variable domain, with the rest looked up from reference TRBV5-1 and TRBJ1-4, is KAGVTQTPRYLIKTRGQQVTLSCSPISGHRSVSWYQQTPGQGLQFLFEYFSETQRNKGNFPGRFSGRQFSNSRSEMNVSTLELGDSALYLCASSLAIGQAGIEKLFFGSGTQLSVL.

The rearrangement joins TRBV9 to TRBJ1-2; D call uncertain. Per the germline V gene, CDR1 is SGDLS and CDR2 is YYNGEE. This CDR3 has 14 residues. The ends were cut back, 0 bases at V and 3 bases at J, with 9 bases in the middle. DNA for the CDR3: TGTGCCAGCAGCGTAGATGGGGAGGACTATGGCTACACCTTC. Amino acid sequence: CASSVDGEDYGYTF.

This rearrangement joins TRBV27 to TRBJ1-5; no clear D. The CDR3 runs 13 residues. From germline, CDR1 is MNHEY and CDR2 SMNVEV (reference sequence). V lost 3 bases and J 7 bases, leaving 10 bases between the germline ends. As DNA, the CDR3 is TGTGCCAGCAGTTTGGAGGGAAGGCAGCCCCAGCATTTT. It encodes CASSLEGRQPQHF.

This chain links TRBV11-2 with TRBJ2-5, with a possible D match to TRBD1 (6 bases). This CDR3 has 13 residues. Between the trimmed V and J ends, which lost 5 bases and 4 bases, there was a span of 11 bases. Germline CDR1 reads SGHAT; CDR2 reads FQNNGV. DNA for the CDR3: TGTGCCAGCAGCCAAGAACAGGGAGAGACCCAGTACTTC. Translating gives CASSQEQGETQYF.

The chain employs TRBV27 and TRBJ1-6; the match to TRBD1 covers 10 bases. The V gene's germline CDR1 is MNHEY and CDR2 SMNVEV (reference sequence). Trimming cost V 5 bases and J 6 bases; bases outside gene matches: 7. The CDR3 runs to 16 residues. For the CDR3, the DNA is TGTGCCAGCAGTCCCCCGACAGGGGGCAGTAATTCACCCCTCCACTTT. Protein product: CASSPPTGGSNSPLHF.

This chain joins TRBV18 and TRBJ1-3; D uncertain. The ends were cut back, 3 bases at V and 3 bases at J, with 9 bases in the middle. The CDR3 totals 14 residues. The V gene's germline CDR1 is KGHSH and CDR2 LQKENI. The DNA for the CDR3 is TGTGCCAGCTCACCTGGAGCAGATGGAAACACCATATATTTT. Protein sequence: CASSPGADGNTIYF.

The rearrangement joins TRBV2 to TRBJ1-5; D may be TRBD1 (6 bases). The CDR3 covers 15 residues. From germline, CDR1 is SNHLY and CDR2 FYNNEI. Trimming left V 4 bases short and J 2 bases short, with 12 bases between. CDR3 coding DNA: TGTGCCAGCAGTGGTAGGGGGATTGGCAATCAGCCCCAGCATTTT. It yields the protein CASSGRGIGNQPQHF.

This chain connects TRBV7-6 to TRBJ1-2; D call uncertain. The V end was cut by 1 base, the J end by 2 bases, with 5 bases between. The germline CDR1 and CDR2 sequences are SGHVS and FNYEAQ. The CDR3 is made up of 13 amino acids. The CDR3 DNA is TGTGCCAGCAGCTTAGGGGCCAACTATGGCTACACCTTC. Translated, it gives CASSLGANYGYTF.

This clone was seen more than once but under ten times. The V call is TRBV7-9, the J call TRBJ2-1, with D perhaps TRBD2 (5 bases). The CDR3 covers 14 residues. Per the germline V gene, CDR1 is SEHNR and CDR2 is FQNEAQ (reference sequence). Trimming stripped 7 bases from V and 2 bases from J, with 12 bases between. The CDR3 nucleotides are TGTGCCAGCAATCAAGCGGCTACCTACAATGAGCAGTTCTTC. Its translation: CASNQAATYNEQFF.

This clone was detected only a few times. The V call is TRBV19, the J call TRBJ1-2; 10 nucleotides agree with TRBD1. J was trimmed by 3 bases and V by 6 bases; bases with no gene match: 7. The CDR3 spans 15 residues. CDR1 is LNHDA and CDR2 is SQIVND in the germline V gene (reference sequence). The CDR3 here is CASSWTGGYDYGYTF. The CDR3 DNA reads TGTGCCAGTAGCTGGACAGGGGGGTACGACTATGGCTACACCTTC. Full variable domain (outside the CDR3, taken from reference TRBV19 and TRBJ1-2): DGGITQSPKYLFRKEGQNVTLSCEQNLNHDAMYWYRQDPGQGLRLIYYSQIVNDFQKGDIAEGYSVSREKKESFPLTVTSAQKNPTAFYLCASSWTGGYDYGYTFGSGTRLTVV.

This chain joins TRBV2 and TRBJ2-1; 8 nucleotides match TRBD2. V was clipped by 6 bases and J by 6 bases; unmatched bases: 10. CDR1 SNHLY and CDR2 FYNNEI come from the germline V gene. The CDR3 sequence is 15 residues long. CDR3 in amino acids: CASSGTSGRSNEQFF. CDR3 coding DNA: TGTGCCAGCAGCGGGACTAGTGGAAGGTCCAATGAGCAGTTCTTC.

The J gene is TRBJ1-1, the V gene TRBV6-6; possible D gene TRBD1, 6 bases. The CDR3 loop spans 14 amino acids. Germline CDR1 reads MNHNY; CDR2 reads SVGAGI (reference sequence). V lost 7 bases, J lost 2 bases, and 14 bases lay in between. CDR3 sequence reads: CASNRGAINTEAFF. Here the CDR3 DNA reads TGTGCCAGCAACCGGGGGGCGATAAACACTGAAGCTTTCTTT.

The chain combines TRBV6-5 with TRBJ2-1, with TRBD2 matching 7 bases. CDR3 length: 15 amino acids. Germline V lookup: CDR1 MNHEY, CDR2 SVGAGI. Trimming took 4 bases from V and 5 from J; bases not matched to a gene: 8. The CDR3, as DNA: TGTGCCAGCAGTTTCCTGGGACTACCAAACAATGAGCAGTTCTTC. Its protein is CASSFLGLPNNEQFF.

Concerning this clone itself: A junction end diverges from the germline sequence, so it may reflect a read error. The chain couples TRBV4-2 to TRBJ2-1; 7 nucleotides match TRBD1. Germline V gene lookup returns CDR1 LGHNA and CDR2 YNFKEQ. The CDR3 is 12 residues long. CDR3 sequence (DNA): TGTGCCAGCAGCGACAACCGACAGGGCCAGCTCTTC. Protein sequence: CASSDNRQGQLF.

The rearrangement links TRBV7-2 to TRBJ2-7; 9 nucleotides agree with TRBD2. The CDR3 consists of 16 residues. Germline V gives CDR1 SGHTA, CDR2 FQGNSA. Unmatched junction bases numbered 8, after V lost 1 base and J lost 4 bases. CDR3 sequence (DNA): TGTGCCAGCAGCTTAGGATACGGGCGGGGGGGATACGAGCAGTACTTC. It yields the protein CASSLGYGRGGYEQYF.

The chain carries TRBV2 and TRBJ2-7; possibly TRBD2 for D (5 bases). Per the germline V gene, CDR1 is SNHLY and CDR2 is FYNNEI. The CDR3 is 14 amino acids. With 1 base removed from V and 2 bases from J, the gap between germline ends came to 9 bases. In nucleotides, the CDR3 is TGTGCCAGCAGTGAAGATGGGAGTACCTACGAGCAGTACTTC. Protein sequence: CASSEDGSTYEQYF.

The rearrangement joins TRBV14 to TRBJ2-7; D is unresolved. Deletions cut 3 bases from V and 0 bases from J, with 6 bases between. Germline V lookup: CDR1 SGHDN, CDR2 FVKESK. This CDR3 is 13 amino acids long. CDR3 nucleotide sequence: TGTGCCAGCAGCCACAAAAACTCCTACGAGCAGTACTTC. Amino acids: CASSHKNSYEQYF. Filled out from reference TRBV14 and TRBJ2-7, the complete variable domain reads EAGVTQFPSHSVIEKGQTVTLRCDPISGHDNLYWYRRVMGKEIKFLLHFVKESKQDESGMPNNRFLAERTGGTYSTLKVQPAELEDSGVYFCASSHKNSYEQYFGPGTRLTVT.

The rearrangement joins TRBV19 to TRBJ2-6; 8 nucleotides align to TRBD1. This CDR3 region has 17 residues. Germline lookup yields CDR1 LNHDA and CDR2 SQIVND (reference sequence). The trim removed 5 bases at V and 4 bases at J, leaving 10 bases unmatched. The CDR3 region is CASSPRTGRNGANVLTF. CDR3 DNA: TGTGCCAGTAGTCCCCGGACAGGGAGGAACGGGGCCAACGTCCTGACTTTC.

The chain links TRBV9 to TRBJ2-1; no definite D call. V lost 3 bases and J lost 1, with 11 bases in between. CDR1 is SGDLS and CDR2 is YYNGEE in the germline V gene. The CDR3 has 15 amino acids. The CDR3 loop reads CASSGVAVSYNEQFF. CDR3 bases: TGTGCCAGCAGCGGTGTGGCGGTTTCCTACAATGAGCAGTTCTTC.